Sequencing of this T cell receptor beta chain was carried out in a study of blood T cell repertoires in COVID-19. Across the whole study: The United States, Italy and Spain were the sources of the acute and convalescent COVID-19 samples. T cells, B-cell-depleted T cells, or PBMCs provided the cDNA or gDNA that served as material.

The germline gives CDR1 MDHEN, CDR2 SYDVKM. The CDR3 has 13 amino acids. Trimming removed 6 bases at V and 3 bases at J, with 11 bases between. Original handling: Estimation of nucleated cell counts was performed using reference gene primer amplification. Repertoires were generated with immunoSEQ multiplex PCR, while TCRdb's copy carries only in-frame clones and drops some. That table is the source of V, J and clone size, and D and trimming were worked out from the DNA. The repertoire includes 110,000 to 150,000 clones, 75% to 90% of them detected once, and 2.5% to 3.5% sits in the top ten. The chain links TRBV28 to TRBJ1-2, with D possibly TRBD1 on 5 matching bases. This receptor was obtained from a man aged 60 to 69 with active or convalescent COVID-19. The sample comprised peripheral blood. This chain's CDR3 is CASRSQGYYGYTF. The CDR3 DNA reads TGTGCCAGCAGGTCCCAGGGATACTATGGCTACACCTTC.